The 7 T cell receptor beta chains below come from one sample, sequenced in a study of T cell changes during pregnancy in multiple sclerosis (dated by TCRdb to the late 2010s). Preparation of the library involved the immunoSEQ multiplex PCR assay. TCRdb holds this immuneACCESS table with in-frame rearrangements only. Some clones are missing; in checked studies, unresolved V genes explain under half, and the rest has no known cause. In this sample the table shows roughly 100,000 clones, roughly nine tenths of which occur a single time. The ten top clones hold about 0.75% of the sample. The sequenced sample was peripheral blood, obtained in the second trimester of pregnancy. The source of these receptors is a female donor in good health, enrolled as a control in a pregnancy study.

The DNA of the CDR3 is TGCGCCAGCAAACCACGGGAAAGGGCGAGCACAGATACGCAGTATTTT. Protein product: CASKPRERASTDTQYF. V and J are TRBV5-1 and TRBJ2-3; D may be TRBD2 (5 bases). Germline assignment: CDR1 SGHRS and CDR2 YFSETQ. The CDR3 runs to 16 residues. V gave up 6 bases and J gave up 0 bases, with 17 bases separating them.

The CDR3 loop reads CASSLAWGDQPQHF. The CDR3 DNA reads as TGTGCCAGCAGCTTGGCTTGGGGGGATCAGCCCCAGCATTTT. This rearrangement joins TRBV5-6 to TRBJ1-5, with D possibly TRBD1 on 5 matching bases. Germline CDR1 and CDR2: SGHDT and YYEEEE. The CDR3 consists of 14 residues. V lost 0 bases to trimming and J lost 5 bases, with 9 bases between them. Complete variable domain (other parts from reference TRBV5-6 and TRBJ1-5): DAGVTQSPTHLIKTRGQQVTLRCSPKSGHDTVSWYQQALGQGPQFIFQYYEEEERQRGNFPDRFSGHQFPNYSSELNVNALLLGDSALYLCASSLAWGDQPQHFGDGTRLSIL.

This clone showed up just once. The rearrangement joins TRBV5-1 to TRBJ1-2; 11 bases match TRBD1. V was clipped by 4 bases and J by 4 bases; unmatched bases: 3. The CDR3 totals 14 residues. Germline V CDR1 and CDR2: SGHRS, YFSETQ. As DNA, the CDR3 is TGCGCCAGCAGCGCGGGACAGGGGGTCTATGGCTACACCTTC. Its translation is CASSAGQGVYGYTF. The variable domain in full, completed from reference TRBV5-1 and TRBJ1-2, reads KAGVTQTPRYLIKTRGQQVTLSCSPISGHRSVSWYQQTPGQGLQFLFEYFSETQRNKGNFPGRFSGRQFSNSRSEMNVSTLELGDSALYLCASSAGQGVYGYTFGSGTRLTVV.

The gene calls are TRBV6-1 and TRBJ2-1, with TRBD2 matching 10 bases. The CDR3 is 15 residues long. Germline V gene data show CDR1 as MNHNS and CDR2 as SASEGT. Trimming took 7 bases from V and 5 from J; bases not matched to a gene: 8. DNA for the CDR3: TGTGCCAGCATCCAAAGCGGGGGGGCGAACAATGAGCAGTTCTTC. Protein product: CASIQSGGANNEQFF.

J is TRBJ1-1 and V is TRBV2, with TRBD1 as a possible D gene (5 bases). The V gene's germline CDR1 is SNHLY and CDR2 FYNNEI. The CDR3 is 14 residues long. The germline V and J ends were trimmed by 5 bases and 3 bases, with 13 bases remaining between them. The CDR3 loop reads CASSSRGGYTEAFF. The CDR3 bases are TGTGCCAGCAGTTCCCGTGGGGGGTACACTGAAGCTTTCTTT. Drawing the rest from reference TRBV2 and TRBJ1-1, the complete variable domain is EPEVTQTPSHQVTQMGQEVILRCVPISNHLYFYWYRQILGQKVEFLVSFYNNEISEKSEIFDDQFSVERPDGSNFTLKIRSTKLEDSAMYFCASSSRGGYTEAFFGQGTRLTVV.

This chain uses TRBV5-4 with TRBJ2-2; TRBD1 is a possible D gene (8 bases). Germline V CDR1 and CDR2: SGHNT, YYREEE (reference sequence). V lost 1 base to trimming and J lost 10 bases, with 14 bases between them. This CDR3 is 14 amino acids long. CDR3 protein: CASSLNRGGTELFF. In DNA form, the CDR3 reads TGTGCCAGCAGCTTGAACAGGGGGGGAACGGAGCTGTTTTTT.

The V and J genes are TRBV4-1 and TRBJ1-4; D possibly corresponds to TRBD1 (6 bases). Per the germline V gene, CDR1 is MGHRA and CDR2 is YSYEKL. This CDR3 comprises 16 residues. V lost 0 bases and J 7 bases, leaving 15 bases between the germline ends. CDR3 DNA sequence: TGCGCCAGCAGCCAAGATGGCGGGGGAGGGGGTGAAAAACTGTTTTTT. This sequence encodes CASSQDGGGGGEKLFF.